The 2 T cell receptor beta chains below were found in one sample sequenced in a study of T cells in Graves' hyperthyroidism and ophthalmopathy. The source material, RNA transcripts, was used to amplify TCR beta CDR3 regions. HTBI primers were employed in a first-round RT-PCR of the TCR CDR3. Each CDR3 protein gets one entry after TCRdb re-called the multiplex PCR reads with MiXCR. The sample consists of fewer than 450,000 distinct CDR3 sequences, about a sixth of them appearing once. The specimen sequenced was blood. Receptor source: a woman aged 30 to 39 with Graves' hyperthyroidism that later progressed to Graves' ophthalmopathy.

The chain carries TRBV25-1 and TRBJ2-1; 7 nucleotides agree with TRBD2. The germline V gene has CDR1 MGHDK and CDR2 SYGVNS. The CDR3 runs to 14 residues. The V segment lost 3 bases and the J segment 8 bases; nucleotides outside the gene matches: 7. The CDR3: CASSEAGVFHEQFF. The CDR3 DNA sequence: TGTGCCAGCAGTGAGGCGGGAGTATTCCATGAGCAGTTCTTC.

This sequence joins TRBV20-1 and TRBJ2-6, with D maybe TRBD2 (6 bases). The germline V gene has CDR1 DFQATT and CDR2 SNEGSKA (reference sequence). The V end lost 3 bases, the J end lost 0 bases, and 12 bases lay between the germline ends. The CDR3 is 16 amino acids. CDR3 nucleotides: TGCAGTGCTAGTGCGGGGTTCGGCTCTGGGGCCAACGTCCTGACTTTC. Its translation: CSASAGFGSGANVLTF.